The subject of this entry is one TCR beta chain. As yet, its antigen is unknown. This sample is part of a study of cytomegalovirus exposure and HLA in healthy donors. This CDR3 is built from 16 residues. The germline gives CDR1 KGHSH, CDR2 LQKENI. The ends were cut back, 0 bases at V and 0 bases at J, with 9 bases in the middle. It was with 60 Vbeta and 13 Jbeta primers that the PCR ran. Assay: immunoSEQ multiplex PCR; the TCRdb copy retains only in-frame clones and omits some. Altogether around 150,000 clones are present, around 84% being singletons, with the ten largest covering 1.5% to 2.5%. Findings and limits, study-wide: In a later analysis, V- and J-gene trimming of beta chains associated with a DCLRE1C missense variant, replicated independently. TCR beta chains associated with HLA were, in a later analysis, more clonally expanded than equally common others.

The chain combines TRBV18 with TRBJ1-3; D possibly corresponds to TRBD1 (6 bases). Material: PBMCs. The sequence was collected from a man younger than 35 in good health and CMV-seronegative. The DNA for the CDR3 is TGTGCCAGCTCACCACCGGGACACCACTCTGGAAACACCATATATTTT. Encoded protein: CASSPPGHHSGNTIYF.